One sample yielded the 3 T cell receptor beta chains listed below, sequenced in a study of human T cells and chemical hapten exposure. TCRdb re-called the RACE reads with MiXCR, one entry per CDR3 protein. The table records approximately 180,000 distinct CDR3 sequences, around 30% of them present only once. Time point specified: pre-sensitization, week 0. Treatment specified: therapeutic diphenylcyclopropenone sensitization with weekly scalp DPC. The sample here was whole blood, taken in connection with sensitization to the hapten diphenylcyclopropenone (DPC). The receptor set was obtained from a woman in her twenties or thirties with alopecia areata. Some clones in this sample may be carry-over from other donors' samples.

A few counts support this clonotype. The chain couples TRBV18 to TRBJ2-1; the match to TRBD2 covers 8 bases. V lost 7 bases, J lost 4 bases, and 9 bases stayed unmatched. CDR1 KGHSH and CDR2 LQKENI come from the germline V gene. CDR3 size: 15 residues. The CDR3 reads CASCSGGSFYNEQFF. The CDR3 DNA is TGTGCCAGCTGCAGCGGGGGCTCCTTTTACAATGAGCAGTTCTTC.

J is TRBJ2-2 and V is TRBV9; D uncertain. V dropped 2 bases and J dropped 5 bases, with 7 bases sitting between them. The CDR3 spans 13 residues. Germline values: CDR1 SGDLS, CDR2 YYNGEE. The CDR3 is CASSVSITGELFF. The DNA for the CDR3 is TGTGCCAGCAGCGTCTCAATAACCGGGGAGCTGTTTTTT.

At least ten counts were recorded for this clonotype. The chain has TRBV5-1 and TRBJ1-3, with D hard to call. The ends were cut back, 0 bases at V and 3 bases at J, with 1 base in the middle. The CDR3 contains 12 residues. Germline loops: CDR1 SGHRS, CDR2 YFSETQ. The CDR3 here is CASSLDGNTIYF. The CDR3 nucleotides are TGCGCCAGCAGCTTGGATGGAAACACCATATATTTT. The entire variable domain, with the rest obtained from reference TRBV5-1 and TRBJ1-3, is as follows: KAGVTQTPRYLIKTRGQQVTLSCSPISGHRSVSWYQQTPGQGLQFLFEYFSETQRNKGNFPGRFSGRQFSNSRSEMNVSTLELGDSALYLCASSLDGNTIYFGEGSWLTVV.